This T cell receptor (beta chain) is from a study of follicular helper T cells after annual influenza vaccination. Assay: immunoSEQ multiplex PCR; the TCRdb copy retains only in-frame clones and omits some. The sample contains about 3,200 clones, around 80% of which appear only once. Time point specified: 2014-2015 season, 7 days after vaccination. Donors were community-dwelling with no influenza vaccine in the prior 6 months. Donors with HIV/AIDS, active malignancy, immunomodulators or active illness were excluded. The CDR3 is made up of 13 amino acids. Germline lookup yields CDR1 SGHAT and CDR2 FQNNGV. This clone was recorded a few times. A read error may produce the germline difference seen at one junction end.

The material was CXCR5+ CD38- circulating T follicular helper cells from blood, obtained 7 days after influenza vaccination. Specified subset: circulating Tfh, non-naive CD4+CXCR5+PD-1+ (ICOS+CD38+ or ICOS-CD38-). The origin of this receptor is an adult who received the influenza vaccine. The J gene is TRBJ1-2, the V gene TRBV11-2; a weak D match, TRBD1 (5 bases). The CDR3 sequence: CASSVDRSYGYTF. CDR3 bases: TGTGCCAGCAGCGTAGACAGAAGCTATGGCTACACCTTC.